The 19 T cell receptor beta chains presented below share a single source sample, sequenced in a study of blood T cells in healthy people across ages. Sample-barcoded 5' priming and a J-beta primer mix drove a second PCR of roughly 6 to 12 cycles. MiXCR, run by TCRdb on the 5' RACE reads, gives a single entry per CDR3 protein. The data contain approximately 1,700,000 distinct CDR3 sequences, about 39% of them singletons. The source material was blood. These receptors originate from a human donor in good health.

The genes are TRBV7-2 and TRBJ2-1; D is possibly TRBD2 (6 bases). V was pared by 4 bases and J by 2 bases, with 15 bases between. This CDR3 comprises 16 residues. CDR1 is SGHTA and CDR2 is FQGNSA in the germline V gene. The CDR3 DNA reads TGTGCCAGCAGCTCCCCAACGGGGGTAACCTACAATGAGCAGTTCTTC. This sequence encodes CASSSPTGVTYNEQFF.

The chain uses TRBV7-2 and TRBJ1-5; D call uncertain. V was shortened by 5 bases and J by 2 bases, with 10 bases between the two germline ends. The length of the CDR3 is 14 residues. Germline CDR1 is SGHTA and CDR2 is FQGNSA. The CDR3: CASSRGVGNQPQHF. The CDR3 DNA is TGTGCCAGCAGCCGTGGGGTGGGCAATCAGCCCCAGCATTTT.

V usage is TRBV7-9 and J usage is TRBJ2-5; possibly TRBD1 for D (5 bases). The germline gives CDR1 SEHNR, CDR2 FQNEAQ (reference sequence). Trimming took 4 bases from V and 4 from J, leaving 13 bases between them. The CDR3 is made up of 14 amino acids. The CDR3 DNA reads as TGTGCCAGCAGCTCGCCAGGGAACCGAGAGACCCAGTACTTC. It specifies CASSSPGNRETQYF.

The V and J genes are TRBV7-3 and TRBJ2-3; 8 bases line up with TRBD1. CDR3 length: 15 amino acids. V shed 5 bases, J shed 3 bases, and the junction held 7 bases outside the gene matches. CDR1 and CDR2 from the germline V gene are SGHTA and FQGTGA. The CDR3 DNA sequence: TGTGCCAGCAGCCTCAGACAGGGGAGGACAGATACGCAGTATTTT. This codes for CASSLRQGRTDTQYF.

This chain uses TRBV20-1 with TRBJ2-7, with 9 nucleotides matching TRBD1. CDR1 DFQATT and CDR2 SNEGSKA come from the germline V gene (reference sequence). This CDR3 has 13 residues. The V and J ends lost 6 bases and 5 bases, in that order; junction bases with no gene match: 8. In DNA form, the CDR3 reads TGCAGTGCCTTCGGACAGGGGAGCCACGAGCAGTACTTC. This gives the protein CSAFGQGSHEQYF.

In DNA, the CDR3 is TGTGCCAGCACTTTCCCAGGGAAAGGCTACACCTTC. It specifies CASTFPGKGYTF. The V call is TRBV7-9, the J call TRBJ1-2, with D possibly matching TRBD1 (5 bases). Germline V CDR1 and CDR2: SEHNR, FQNEAQ (reference sequence). The V end was cut by 7 bases, the J end by 8 bases, with 14 bases between. The CDR3 runs to 12 residues.

The J gene is TRBJ2-3, the V gene TRBV24-1; the D call may be TRBD1 or TRBD2 (7 bases each). This CDR3 comprises 13 residues. CDR1 and CDR2 (germline): KGHDR, SFDVKD. Trimming pared 0 bases from V and 9 bases from J, leaving 9 bases between. The CDR3 region is CATSDLQGGTQYF. In DNA form, the CDR3 reads TGTGCCACCAGTGATTTGCAGGGGGGGACGCAGTATTTT.

A few counts support this clonotype. V usage is TRBV7-2 and J usage is TRBJ2-1; 15 nucleotides match TRBD2. The CDR3 runs to 16 residues. The V gene end was trimmed by 2 bases and the J gene end by 8 bases; junction bases not matched to a gene: 4. CDR1 is SGHTA, CDR2 FQGNSA, per germline. For the CDR3, the DNA is TGTGCCAGCAGCTTACTCTGGACTAGCGGGGGGGATGAGCAGTTCTTC. This codes for CASSLLWTSGGDEQFF.

The rearrangement links TRBV9 to TRBJ2-5; D not resolved. The J call may be faulty, since TRBJ2-7 better matches the DNA end. Germline V CDR1 and CDR2: SGDLS, YYNGEE. The CDR3 is 15 residues long. CDR3 bases: TGTGCCAGCAGCGGACAACTGGGGAATGGTCACGAGCAGTACTTC. This translates into CASSGQLGNGHEQYF.

The chain has TRBV20-1 and TRBJ1-4, with D maybe TRBD1 (6 bases). Per germline, CDR1 DFQATT and CDR2 SNEGSKA (reference sequence). This CDR3 contains 13 residues. V was shortened by 5 bases and J by 8 bases, with 15 bases between the two germline ends. The DNA for the CDR3 is TGCAGTGCTTCACAGGGAATGAGGGAAAAACTGTTTTTT. Its protein product is CSASQGMREKLFF.

This clonotype was recorded many times. This chain links TRBV10-3 with TRBJ1-2, with D possibly being TRBD1 (5 bases). This CDR3 is 14 amino acids long. Germline loops: CDR1 ENHRY, CDR2 SYGVKD. With 11 bases removed from V and 5 bases from J, the gap between germline ends came to 21 bases. The CDR3 reads CAARKGAEGYGYTF. The CDR3 DNA follows: TGTGCCGCTAGAAAAGGGGCGGAGGGATATGGCTACACCTTC.

Note on this clonotype: The junction departs from germline at one end; a sequencing error may be responsible. This chain uses TRBV10-3 with TRBJ2-7; unclear D gene. CDR3 length: 11 residues. Germline V gene sequence: CDR1 ENHRY, CDR2 SYGVKD. This chain's CDR3 is CAVSDQSEQYF. The CDR3 coding sequence is TGTGCCGTCAGTGATCAGAGCGAGCAGTACTTC.

This clonotype has more than one count but fewer than ten. For the CDR3, the DNA is TGCAGTGCTCCCGGGACTAACCTGCAGACCCAGTACTTC. Protein sequence: CSAPGTNLQTQYF. The V and J genes are TRBV20-1 and TRBJ2-5, with 7 bases lining up with TRBD2. V lost 5 bases, J lost 6 bases, and 9 bases stayed unmatched. The CDR3 is 13 amino acids. CDR1 is DFQATT and CDR2 is SNEGSKA in the germline V gene (reference sequence).

This clonotype was seen more than once but under ten times. The rearrangement joins TRBV20-1 to TRBJ2-1; 8 bases line up with TRBD2. V lost 5 bases and J lost 1; bases outside the gene matches: 7. The CDR3 spans 15 residues. Germline lookup yields CDR1 DFQATT and CDR2 SNEGSKA (reference sequence). The DNA for the CDR3 is TGCAGTGCTGCTCAGCGGGGGAGGTCCTACAATGAGCAGTTCTTC. Residues: CSAAQRGRSYNEQFF.

This rearrangement joins TRBV4-2 to TRBJ2-1; D unclear. Germline V gene data show CDR1 as LGHNA and CDR2 as YNFKEQ. V lost 4 bases and J lost 14, with 12 bases in between. The CDR3 consists of 11 residues. CDR3 region: CASSPGEEKFF. CDR3 coding DNA: TGTGCCAGCAGCCCTGGGGAAGAAAAGTTCTTC.

This clonotype has only a few counts. One base away lies a much larger clone, so this may be a sequencing read error. The chain joins TRBV15 to TRBJ1-2; D is undetermined. Germline V lookup: CDR1 LNHNV, CDR2 YYDKDF (reference sequence). This CDR3 is 14 amino acids long. V gave up 3 bases and J gave up 10 bases, with 18 bases separating them. The CDR3 bases are TGTGCCACCAGCAGGAGGTTTAATATGGATGACTACACCTTC. It translates to CATSRRFNMDDYTF.

The V gene is TRBV2, the J gene TRBJ1-1; tentative D call: TRBD1 (6 bases). From germline, CDR1 is SNHLY and CDR2 FYNNEI. The CDR3 has 14 residues. Trimming stripped 7 bases from V and 7 bases from J, with 19 bases between. The CDR3, as DNA: TGTGCCAGCACTTCTCCCAGGGGCAGGTTTGAAGCTTTCTTT. Protein product: CASTSPRGRFEAFF.

The chain couples TRBV9 to TRBJ2-3; a possible D gene is TRBD2 (5 bases). Germline V gene data show CDR1 as SGDLS and CDR2 as YYNGEE. This CDR3 region has 13 residues. The germline V and J ends were trimmed by 0 bases and 4 bases, with 6 bases remaining between them. The CDR3 bases are TGTGCCAGCAGCGTAGTAGCGCCAGATACGCAGTATTTT. Translated: CASSVVAPDTQYF.

The rearrangement joins TRBV12-3 or TRBV12-4 to TRBJ1-1; D remains ambiguous. This CDR3 spans 14 amino acids. The V and J ends lost 4 bases and 4 bases respectively, with 13 bases between them. CDR3 sequence (DNA): TGTGCCAGCAGTTGGGGTGACCGACCCACTGAAGCTTTCTTT. This encodes CASSWGDRPTEAFF.